The clone carrying this T cell receptor beta chain occurred a few times. Germline assignment: CDR1 SEHNR and CDR2 FQNEAQ (reference sequence). V lost 5 bases to trimming and J lost 1 base; unmatched junction nucleotides: 7. This CDR3 has 15 amino acids. The record originates from a study of identical twins. TCRdb independently ran MiXCR on the 5' RACE reads; one entry per CDR3 protein. The sample includes around 680,000 distinct CDR3 sequences, 8.6% of them seen just once. The same specimen was also included in a second study, on yellow fever vaccine responses in identical twins.

This receptor was identified in a woman aged 18-29 years in good health. The chain has TRBV7-9 and TRBJ2-7; 8 nucleotides match TRBD1. The sample comprised PBMCs. CDR3 loop: CASSGLTGASYEQYF. The CDR3 bases are TGTGCCAGCAGCGGGCTGACAGGGGCTTCCTACGAGCAGTACTTC.